Sequencing of this TCR beta chain was carried out in a study of ipilimumab plus nivolumab after autologous stem cell transplantation. On the study more broadly: Median doses per patient: four to six ipilimumab, 7 to 9 nivolumab.

Starting 14 to 28 days after autologous transplant, ipilimumab 1 mg/kg was given. Data came from immunoSEQ multiplex PCR; TCRdb stores just in-frame clones and leaves some out. The table shows some 45,000 clones, with 88% occurring only once. General study results and limits: Authors suggest TCR repertoire, Treg phenotype and gut microbiota support further study.

CDR3 length: 12 residues. Per the germline V gene, CDR1 is SQVTM and CDR2 is ANQGSEA. Trimming cost V 4 bases and J 7 bases; bases outside gene matches: 0. Comments on this clone: Its antigen is as yet unknown.

Sequenced here: PBMCs, sampled in a trial of ipilimumab plus nivolumab as post-transplant consolidation. The TCR sequence derives from a male donor with multiple myeloma. This chain uses TRBV29-1 with TRBJ2-1; 11 nucleotides agree with TRBD2. CDR3 region: CSVGLAGNEQFF. For the CDR3, the DNA is TGCAGCGTTGGACTAGCGGGAAATGAGCAGTTCTTC.